The subject of this entry is one TCR beta chain. This clone is a singleton in its sample. Its antigen specificity is not known. One base away there is no much larger clone; base qualities are not given. Between the V and J ends, shortened by 1 base and 1 base respectively, the junction contains 7 bases. The CDR3 starts with the cysteine, ends with the phenylalanine, and has 14 residues. Only the CDR3 region is kept as DNA, spanning 42 bases read in frame from base 1. The germline V gene sets CDR1 to SGHTA and CDR2 to FQGNSA. The collaborating institutions used their own protocols to collect whole blood in K2EDTA tubes. For TCRbeta analysis, collaborators shipped samples in one of three forms: frozen whole blood, isolated PBMCs, or DNA extracted from either of those sample types. TCRbeta CDR3 regions were amplified from genomic DNA by means of the immunoSEQ Assay, a bias-controlled multiplex PCR. In the original analysis: Within the assay, amplification of reference gene primers was used to estimate how many nucleated cells each sample contained. To quantify the absolute abundance of each unique TCRbeta CDR3 rearrangement, sequence reads were collapsed and filtered. For each sample, productive Simpson clonality was calculated as the square root of Simpson's diversity index across productive rearrangements. Here the immuneACCESS table is served through TCRdb, limited to in-frame sequences with V and J called. Missing clones are a known gap in these copies; in checked studies unresolved V genes cover under half, and the rest lacks a known reason. V and J calls plus clone size are reproduced from that table; the DNA served to infer D and trimming. This sample gives 65,000 to 75,000 clones in total; roughly nine tenths of them show up just once. Less than 5.5% of the sample goes to the ten largest clones.

This record comes from a study of blood T cell repertoires in COVID-19 (dated by TCRdb to the early 2020s). Regarding the complete study: The collaborator samples originated in the United States, Italy and Spain and spanned the acute and convalescent phases of COVID-19. The material from the prospective study consisted of cDNA or gDNA derived from T cells, B-cell-depleted T cells, or PBMCs. Subjects who had been exposed to COVID-19, were actively infected with it, or had recovered from it provided the deeply sampled blood TCRbeta repertoires that made up the dataset. The repertoires were released in a freely available public database meant as a resource for research on the immune response to SARS-CoV-2. Samples were obtained from the ongoing ImmuneRACE study (first 160 participants) and from 1,254 subjects provided by 6 global collaborators. Nearly every sample came with metadata listing a de-identified subject ID, COVID-19 status, age in years and sex. Where HLA class I and class II types were available, the types were taken from metadata supplied by the sample provider, not from assay-based typing.

The research as a whole found: The quantity of clinical and demographic metadata differed by source and by participant and was supplied without curation.

This TCR came from a man over 45 with active COVID-19. This chain is built from TRBV7-2 and TRBJ1-1, with the D gene too uncertain to name. Sequenced material: peripheral blood. The nucleotides are TGTGCCAGCAGCTTAGACGGGAAGAACACTGAAGCTTTCTTT. It encodes CASSLDGKNTEAFF. Joined to the reference TRBV7-2 and TRBJ1-1 proteins, this CDR3 gives the full variable domain: GAGVSQSPSNKVTEKGKDVELRCDPISGHTALYWYRQSLGQGLEFLIYFQGNSAPDKSGLPSDRFSAERTGGSVSTLTIQRTQQEDSAVYLCASSLDGKNTEAFFGQGTRLTVV.